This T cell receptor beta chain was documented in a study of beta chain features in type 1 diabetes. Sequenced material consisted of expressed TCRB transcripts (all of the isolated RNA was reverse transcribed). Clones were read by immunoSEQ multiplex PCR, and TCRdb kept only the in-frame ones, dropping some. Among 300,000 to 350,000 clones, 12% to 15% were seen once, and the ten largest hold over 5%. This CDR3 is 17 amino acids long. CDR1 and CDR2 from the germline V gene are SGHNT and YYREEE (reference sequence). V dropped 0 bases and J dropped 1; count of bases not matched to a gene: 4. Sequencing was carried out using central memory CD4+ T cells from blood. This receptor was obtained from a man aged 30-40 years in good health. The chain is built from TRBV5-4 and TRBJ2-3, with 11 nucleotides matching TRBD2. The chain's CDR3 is CASSLVVGLAGTDTQYF. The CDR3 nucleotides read TGTGCCAGCAGCTTGGTCGTGGGACTAGCGGGCACAGATACGCAGTATTTT.